Shown below are 3 T cell receptor beta chains from a single sample sequenced in a study of cytomegalovirus exposure and HLA in healthy donors. The PCR ran on 60 Vbeta and 13 Jbeta primers. Using immunoSEQ multiplex PCR, the repertoire was profiled, and TCRdb retains in-frame clones only, with some absent. The data contain 75,000 to 90,000 clones, approximately 78% of them seen just once; the ten biggest clones take up 4% to 5%. Material: PBMCs. Receptors were obtained from a man aged 35 to 55 in good health and CMV-seronegative.

By share, this clone counts as medium-sized. This chain connects TRBV5-6 to TRBJ2-2, with D possibly TRBD2 on 5 matching bases. Germline V lookup: CDR1 SGHDT, CDR2 YYEEEE. The CDR3 spans 15 residues. Trimming stripped 4 bases from V and 3 bases from J, with 13 bases between. DNA for the CDR3: TGTGCCAGCAGCCCGGGGTACTGGGACACCGGGGAGCTGTTTTTT. Translating gives CASSPGYWDTGELFF. The full variable domain, rest sourced from reference TRBV5-6 and TRBJ2-2, is DAGVTQSPTHLIKTRGQQVTLRCSPKSGHDTVSWYQQALGQGPQFIFQYYEEEERQRGNFPDRFSGHQFPNYSSELNVNALLLGDSALYLCASSPGYWDTGELFFGEGSRLTVL.

This clone occurred once. This chain links TRBV6-4 with TRBJ2-1, with 8 bases lining up with TRBD2. Germline CDR1 is MRHNA and CDR2 is SNTAGT. V was pared by 2 bases and J by 7 bases, with 7 bases of the junction left unmatched. There are 15 residues in the CDR3. Written as DNA, the CDR3 is TGTGCCAGCAGTGACAGTCTAGCGGGCCCAAATGAGCAGTTCTTC. This codes for CASSDSLAGPNEQFF.

In this sample, this clone turned up a few times. CDR3: CASSLGQGIEKLFF. Here the CDR3 DNA reads TGTGCCAGCAGTTTGGGACAGGGGATTGAAAAACTGTTTTTT. V usage is TRBV27 and J usage is TRBJ1-4; TRBD1 agrees at 10 bases. The V and J ends lost 3 bases and 7 bases, in that order; junction bases with no gene match: 2. Germline V lookup: CDR1 MNHEY, CDR2 SMNVEV (reference sequence). The CDR3 is 14 residues long.